These 22 T cell receptor beta chains were all obtained from the same sample, sequenced in a study of blood T cell repertoires in COVID-19. Libraries were prepared by immunoSEQ multiplex PCR; TCRdb keeps only in-frame clonotypes and omits some of them. The sample carries under 350,000 clones, about 83% recorded once. The sequenced material came from peripheral blood. These receptors all stem from a woman aged 45 to 65 who had recovered from COVID-19.

The V and J genes are TRBV23-1 and TRBJ1-1, with 7 bases lining up with TRBD1. TRBV23-1 is an ORF, with its function uncertain. The CDR3 extends over 14 amino acids. V dropped 3 bases and J dropped 7; count of bases not matched to a gene: 8. For the CDR3, the DNA is TGCGCCAGCAGTCATCGACAGGGAGGAGTTGAAGCTTTCTTT. It is translated as CASSHRQGGVEAFF.

The table lists this clone with a count of one. This chain links TRBV6-1 with TRBJ2-7, with D tentatively TRBD1 (6 bases). Trimming removed 1 base from V and 3 bases from J, with 13 bases in between. This CDR3 comprises 15 residues. Per the germline V gene, CDR1 is MNHNS and CDR2 is SASEGT. The chain's CDR3 is CASSEGGQFYYEQYF. CDR3 DNA: TGTGCCAGCAGTGAAGGTGGACAGTTCTACTACGAGCAGTACTTC.

The chain uses TRBV5-1 and TRBJ1-2; 9 bases align to TRBD1. The V segment lost 3 bases and the J segment 7 bases; nucleotides outside the gene matches: 16. The CDR3 extends over 17 amino acids. In germline, CDR1 is SGHRS, CDR2 YFSETQ. The CDR3 loop is CASSSTRTQGARSGYTF. The CDR3 DNA reads as TGCGCCAGCAGCTCGACGCGTACACAGGGGGCAAGATCTGGCTACACCTTC.

This rearrangement joins TRBV6-6 to TRBJ1-5, with a possible D match to TRBD1 (5 bases). The V and J ends lost 6 bases and 4 bases respectively, with 16 bases between them. CDR1 and CDR2 (germline): MNHNY, SVGAGI (reference sequence). This CDR3 has 15 residues. CDR3 amino acids: CASSRGQLSNQPQHF. CDR3 bases: TGTGCCAGCAGCCGTGGACAATTGTCGAATCAGCCCCAGCATTTT.

The chain links TRBV7-3 to TRBJ2-1; the D gene is possibly TRBD1 (7 bases). The CDR3 contains 17 residues. The germline gives CDR1 SGHTA, CDR2 FQGTGA. Deletions cut 3 bases from V and 4 bases from J, with 19 bases between. The CDR3 nucleotides are TGTGCCAGCAGCTTGTTGTCTGGCAGGGGGACTTACAATGAGCAGTTCTTC. Protein product: CASSLLSGRGTYNEQFF. Looking up the rest from reference TRBV7-3 and TRBJ2-1 gives the full variable domain: GAGVSQTPSNKVTEKGKYVELRCDPISGHTALYWYRQSLGQGPEFLIYFQGTGAADDSGLPNDRFFAVRPEGSVSTLKIQRTERGDSAVYLCASSLLSGRGTYNEQFFGPGTRLTVL.

This clone showed up just once. CDR3 residues: CASSPRQNNYEQYF. CDR3 bases: TGTGCCAGCAGCCCCAGACAGAACAACTACGAGCAGTACTTC. The chain employs TRBV7-9 and TRBJ2-7, with D possibly TRBD1 on 5 matching bases. V lost 5 bases and J 3 bases, leaving 14 bases between the germline ends. Germline loops: CDR1 SEHNR, CDR2 FQNEAQ (reference sequence). CDR3 length equals 14 residues. The complete variable domain, with remaining parts taken from reference TRBV7-9 and TRBJ2-7, reads DTGVSQNPRHKITKRGQNVTFRCDPISEHNRLYWYRQTLGQGPEFLTYFQNEAQLEKSRLLSDRFSAERPKGSFSTLEIQRTEQGDSAMYLCASSPRQNNYEQYFGPGTRLTVT.

This rearrangement joins TRBV5-1 to TRBJ1-1; 10 bases map to TRBD1. This CDR3 region has 15 residues. CDR1 SGHRS and CDR2 YFSETQ come from the germline V gene. V lost 4 bases and J lost 1; bases outside the gene matches: 4. DNA for the CDR3: TGCGCCAGCAGCCGCCGACAGGGGGCGAACACTGAAGCTTTCTTT. This codes for CASSRRQGANTEAFF.

This clone was counted a few times. The chain uses TRBV28 and TRBJ1-1; 9 bases agree with TRBD1. J lost 1 base, V lost 6 bases, and 6 bases had no gene match. Germline CDR1 and CDR2: MDHEN and SYDVKM. This CDR3 region has 15 residues. The CDR3 loop is CASRRTGVGNTEAFF. The DNA for the CDR3 is TGTGCCAGCAGACGGACAGGGGTCGGGAACACTGAAGCTTTCTTT.

The rearrangement joins TRBV6-2 or TRBV6-3 to TRBJ2-4; 10 bases line up with TRBD2. V shed 0 bases, J shed 0 bases, and the junction held 11 bases outside the gene matches. CDR3 length: 20 residues. Germline lookup yields CDR1 MNHEY and CDR2 SVGEGT. DNA of the CDR3: TGTGCCAGCAGTTACTCGGCGACTAGCGGGCTCCTTCTAGCCAAAAACATTCAGTACTTC. The encoded protein is CASSYSATSGLLLAKNIQYF.

The chain carries TRBV7-9 and TRBJ2-5, with 10 bases matching TRBD2. The CDR3 length is 16 residues. Germline values: CDR1 SEHNR, CDR2 FQNEAQ (reference sequence). V gave up 5 bases and J gave up 6 bases; unmatched junction bases: 12. DNA for the CDR3: TGTGCCAGCAGCCTGCCCCCCAGCGGGGGGGCGAAGACCCAGTACTTC. This translates into CASSLPPSGGAKTQYF.

The rearrangement joins TRBV19 to TRBJ1-1; the D is unclear. CDR3 length: 13 amino acids. Germline CDR1 and CDR2: LNHDA and SQIVND (reference sequence). The ends were cut back, 7 bases at V and 1 base at J, with 10 bases in the middle. CDR3 DNA: TGTGCCAGTATCGAAGGGAGGAACACTGAAGCTTTCTTT. It encodes CASIEGRNTEAFF. The entire variable domain, with the rest obtained from reference TRBV19 and TRBJ1-1, is as follows: DGGITQSPKYLFRKEGQNVTLSCEQNLNHDAMYWYRQDPGQGLRLIYYSQIVNDFQKGDIAEGYSVSREKKESFPLTVTSAQKNPTAFYLCASIEGRNTEAFFGQGTRLTVV.

This clone was observed a few times. The J gene is TRBJ2-7, the V gene TRBV4-2, with 8 bases that match TRBD2. The germline V gene has CDR1 LGHNA and CDR2 YNFKEQ. V lost 1 base, J lost 0 bases, and 5 bases stayed unmatched. The length of the CDR3 is 16 residues. CDR3 nucleotides: TGTGCCAGCAGCCAAGCGGGACTAGGGAGCTCCTACGAGCAGTACTTC. It specifies CASSQAGLGSSYEQYF.

The genes are TRBV11-3 and TRBJ1-1, with 8 bases identical to TRBD1. The CDR3 has 15 residues. Germline-derived CDR1 and CDR2 are SGHNT and YENEEA. With 4 bases clipped from V and 6 bases from J, the junction kept 10 bases outside the gene matches. CDR3 in amino acids: CASSSGQGGQSEAFF. The CDR3 DNA follows: TGTGCCAGCAGCTCCGGACAGGGCGGCCAATCTGAAGCTTTCTTT.

This rearrangement joins TRBV27 to TRBJ2-2; 7 bases map to TRBD1. V dropped 6 bases and J dropped 4; count of bases not matched to a gene: 2. The V gene's germline CDR1 is MNHEY and CDR2 SMNVEV (reference sequence). The CDR3 runs 13 residues. The CDR3 DNA is TGTGCCAGCAGCGCAGGGGGCACCGGGGAGCTGTTTTTT. The encoded protein is CASSAGGTGELFF.

The rearrangement uses TRBV21-1 and TRBJ1-5; whether TRBD1, the table's D call, matches the DNA was not checked. TRBV21-1 is classified as a pseudogene. There are 16 residues in the CDR3. The CDR3 is CASSRHTGVSNQPQHF. CDR3 nucleotide sequence: TGTGCCAGCAGCAGACATACAGGGGTTAGCAATCAGCCCCAGCATTTT.

This clone has a single count. The chain links TRBV24-1 to TRBJ2-6; a possible D gene is TRBD1 (5 bases). CDR3 length: 13 residues. V was trimmed by 9 bases and J by 0 bases, leaving 5 bases between them. Germline-derived CDR1 and CDR2 are KGHDR and SFDVKD. CDR3 nucleotides: TGTGCCACCCAGGGCTCTGGGGCCAACGTCCTGACTTTC. Its translation: CATQGSGANVLTF.

This rearrangement joins TRBV27 to TRBJ2-3, with 10 bases fitting TRBD2. The V and J ends lost 1 base and 2 bases, in that order; junction bases with no gene match: 6. Germline V gene lookup returns CDR1 MNHEY and CDR2 SMNVEV (reference sequence). The CDR3 extends over 17 amino acids. The chain's CDR3 is CASSLFSSGSLTDTQYF. The DNA for the CDR3 is TGTGCCAGCAGTTTATTTTCTAGCGGGAGCCTCACAGATACGCAGTATTTT.

The V gene is TRBV4-1, the J gene TRBJ2-2; 9 bases are shared with TRBD1. The CDR3 covers 18 residues. The J segment lost 4 bases and the V segment lost 3 bases, leaving 12 bases of the junction unmatched. Per germline, CDR1 MGHRA and CDR2 YSYEKL. The CDR3 here is CASSQRSRDRVRTGELFF. CDR3 nucleotides: TGCGCCAGCAGCCAGCGCTCCCGGGACAGGGTTCGCACCGGGGAGCTGTTTTTT.

The sample holds a few counts of this clone. The chain links TRBV27 to TRBJ1-5; 9 nucleotides match TRBD1. Per germline, CDR1 MNHEY and CDR2 SMNVEV (reference sequence). CDR3 length: 18 residues. V lost 2 bases and J lost 6; bases outside the gene matches: 14. The CDR3 bases are TGTGCCAGCAGTTTAAGGTACCAACAGGGGGCGGGAGGTCAGCCCCAGCATTTT. This encodes CASSLRYQQGAGGQPQHF.

This clone has a single count. The chain has TRBV7-6 and TRBJ2-5, with TRBD2 matching 7 bases. Germline V lookup: CDR1 SGHVS, CDR2 FNYEAQ. V was pared by 1 base and J by 3 bases, with 5 bases of the junction left unmatched. The CDR3 is 15 amino acids. CDR3: CASSLVGGQKETQYF. The CDR3 DNA reads TGTGCCAGCAGCTTAGTGGGAGGGCAAAAAGAGACCCAGTACTTC.

This rearrangement joins TRBV28 to TRBJ1-2, with D tentatively TRBD1 (5 bases). Trimming left V 5 bases short and J 8 bases short, with 15 bases between. The CDR3 runs 13 residues. The V gene's germline CDR1 is MDHEN and CDR2 SYDVKM. The CDR3 coding sequence is TGTGCCAGCAGTCCCTGGGGGGGTGAGGGCTACACCTTC. It encodes CASSPWGGEGYTF.

The rearrangement joins TRBV2 to TRBJ2-7; tentative D call: TRBD1 (6 bases). Germline V gene data show CDR1 as SNHLY and CDR2 as FYNNEI. This CDR3 comprises 12 residues. V lost 7 bases and J lost 4, with 11 bases in between. CDR3 in DNA: TGTGCCAGCACAGAAGACAGGTACGAGCAGTACTTC. This codes for CASTEDRYEQYF.